This TCR beta chain originates from a study of beta chain features in type 1 diabetes. Findings and caveats of the study: TCRB CDR3s from Type 1 diabetes patients were moderately but significantly shorter in all four CD4+ subsets.

This clone was seen more than once but under ten times. What it binds is unknown. The same CDR3 is also encoded by other DNA sequences in this sample. Sampling consisted of one heparinised blood draw per donor, averaging around 120 mL. Sorted cells reached over 95% purity in every population. What was sequenced were expressed TCRB transcripts, since all of the isolated RNA had been reverse transcribed. Method: immunoSEQ multiplex PCR; TCRdb's copy keeps in-frame clones and lacks some. This sample carries some 700,000 clones, 13% of them seen once, and the ten largest clones take 0.022%. Germline CDR1 and CDR2: GTSNPN and SVGIG (reference sequence). CDR3 size: 12 residues. The V end lost 0 bases, the J end lost 4 bases, and 5 bases lay between the germline ends.

Sequencing was done on a sample of naive CD4+ T cells from blood. The sequence came from a man aged 18 to 30 with type 1 diabetes. This rearrangement joins TRBV30 to TRBJ2-3, with D hard to call. The CDR3 loop is CAWSVGADTQYF. For the CDR3, the DNA is TGTGCCTGGAGTGTAGGAGCAGATACGCAGTATTTT.